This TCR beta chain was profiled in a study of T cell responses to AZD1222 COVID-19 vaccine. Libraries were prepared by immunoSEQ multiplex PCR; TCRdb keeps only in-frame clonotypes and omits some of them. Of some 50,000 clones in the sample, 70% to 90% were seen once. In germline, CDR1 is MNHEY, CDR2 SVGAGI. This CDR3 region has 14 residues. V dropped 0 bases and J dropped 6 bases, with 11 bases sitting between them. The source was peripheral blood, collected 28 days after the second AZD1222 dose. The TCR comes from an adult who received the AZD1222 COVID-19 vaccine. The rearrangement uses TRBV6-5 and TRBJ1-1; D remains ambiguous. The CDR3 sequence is CASSYSLLRPEAFF. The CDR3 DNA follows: TGTGCCAGCAGTTACTCGCTCCTTAGGCCTGAAGCTTTCTTT.